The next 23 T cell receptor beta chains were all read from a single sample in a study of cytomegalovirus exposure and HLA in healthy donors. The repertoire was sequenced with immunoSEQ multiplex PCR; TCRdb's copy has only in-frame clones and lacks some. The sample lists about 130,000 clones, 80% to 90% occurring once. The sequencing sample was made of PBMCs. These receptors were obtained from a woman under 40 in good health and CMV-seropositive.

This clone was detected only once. CDR3 protein: CASSAGTGLTYEQYF. The CDR3 nucleotides read TGTGCCAGCAGCGCCGGGACAGGGTTAACCTACGAGCAGTACTTC. J is TRBJ2-7 and V is TRBV9; TRBD1 aligns across 9 bases. The CDR3 is made up of 15 amino acids. Germline CDR1 is SGDLS and CDR2 is YYNGEE. V was clipped by 3 bases and J by 2 bases; unmatched bases: 6.

The DNA of the CDR3 is TGTGCCAGCAGCAAGACCGGGACAGGGAACTATGGCTACACCTTC. It specifies CASSKTGTGNYGYTF. The chain is built from TRBV5-5 and TRBJ1-2; 9 bases are a match to TRBD1. V trimming: 4 bases; J trimming: 2 bases; junction bases outside the gene matches: 6. Germline V gene data show CDR1 as SGHKS and CDR2 as YYEKEE (reference sequence). This CDR3 comprises 15 residues.

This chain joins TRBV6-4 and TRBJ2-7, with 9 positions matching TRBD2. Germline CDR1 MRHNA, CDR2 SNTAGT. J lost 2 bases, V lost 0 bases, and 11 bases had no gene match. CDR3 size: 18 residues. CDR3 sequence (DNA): TGTGCCAGCAGTGACTCGAGCGGGGGGAAGGTGGGGCCCTACGAGCAGTACTTC. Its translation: CASSDSSGGKVGPYEQYF.

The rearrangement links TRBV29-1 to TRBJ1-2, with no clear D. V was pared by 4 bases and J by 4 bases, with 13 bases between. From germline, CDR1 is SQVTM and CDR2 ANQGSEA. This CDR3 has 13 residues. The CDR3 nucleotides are TGCAGCGTTGTAGTGACCCGGGGCTATGGCTACACCTTC. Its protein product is CSVVVTRGYGYTF.

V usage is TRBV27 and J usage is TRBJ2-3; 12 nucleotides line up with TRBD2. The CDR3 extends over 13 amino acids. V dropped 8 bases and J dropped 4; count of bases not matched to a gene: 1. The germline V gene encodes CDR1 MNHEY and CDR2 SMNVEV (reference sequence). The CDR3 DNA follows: TGTGCCAGCCGACTAGCGGGAGCAGATACGCAGTATTTT. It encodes CASRLAGADTQYF.

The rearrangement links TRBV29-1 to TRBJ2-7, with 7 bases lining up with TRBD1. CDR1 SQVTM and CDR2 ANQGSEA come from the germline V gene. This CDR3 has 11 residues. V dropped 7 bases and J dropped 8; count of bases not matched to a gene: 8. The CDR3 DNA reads TGCAGCGGCCAGGGGGACACCCAGCAGTACTTC. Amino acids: CSGQGDTQQYF.

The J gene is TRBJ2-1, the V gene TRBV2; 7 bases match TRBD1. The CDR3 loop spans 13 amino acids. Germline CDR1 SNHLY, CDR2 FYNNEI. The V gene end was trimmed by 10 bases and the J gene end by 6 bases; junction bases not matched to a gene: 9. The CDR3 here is CATTGDKINEQFF. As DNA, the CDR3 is TGTGCCACAACAGGGGATAAGATCAATGAGCAGTTCTTC.

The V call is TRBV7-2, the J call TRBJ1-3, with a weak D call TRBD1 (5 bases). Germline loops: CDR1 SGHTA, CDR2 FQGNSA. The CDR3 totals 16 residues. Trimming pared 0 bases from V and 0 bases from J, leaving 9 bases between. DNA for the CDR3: TGTGCCAGCAGCTTAGCCTACAGGCTCTCTGGAAACACCATATATTTT. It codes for CASSLAYRLSGNTIYF.

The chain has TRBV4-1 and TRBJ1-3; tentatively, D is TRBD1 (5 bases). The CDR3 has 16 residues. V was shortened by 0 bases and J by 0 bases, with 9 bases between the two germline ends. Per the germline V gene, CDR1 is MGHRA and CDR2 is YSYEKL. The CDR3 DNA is TGCGCCAGCAGCCAAGATTGGGGCCCCTCTGGAAACACCATATATTTT. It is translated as CASSQDWGPSGNTIYF.

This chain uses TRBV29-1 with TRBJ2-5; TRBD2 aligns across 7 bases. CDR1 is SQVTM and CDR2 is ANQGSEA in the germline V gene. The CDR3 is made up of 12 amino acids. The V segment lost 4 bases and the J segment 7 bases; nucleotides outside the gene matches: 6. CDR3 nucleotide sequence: TGCAGCGTTGTGGGGGGAGGGTGGACCCAGTACTTC. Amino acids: CSVVGGGWTQYF.

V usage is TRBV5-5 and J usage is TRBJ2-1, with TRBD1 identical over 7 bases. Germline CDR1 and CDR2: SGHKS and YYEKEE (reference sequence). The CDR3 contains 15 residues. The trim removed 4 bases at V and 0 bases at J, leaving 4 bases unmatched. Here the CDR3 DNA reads TGTGCCAGCAGCCAACAGGGGAGCTCCTACAATGAGCAGTTCTTC. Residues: CASSQQGSSYNEQFF.

CDR3: CASSGFLQGRSTDTQYF. The CDR3 DNA is TGTGCCAGCAGCGGATTCCTGCAGGGGCGGAGCACAGATACGCAGTATTTT. The chain links TRBV9 to TRBJ2-3; D perhaps matches TRBD1 (6 bases). Germline assignment: CDR1 SGDLS and CDR2 YYNGEE. CDR3 length equals 17 residues. Trimming shortened V by 3 bases and J by 0 bases, and 17 bases separated the two germline ends.

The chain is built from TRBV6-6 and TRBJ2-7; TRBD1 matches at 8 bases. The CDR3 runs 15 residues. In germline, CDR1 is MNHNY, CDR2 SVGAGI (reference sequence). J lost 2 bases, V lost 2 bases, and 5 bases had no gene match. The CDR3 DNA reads TGTGCCAGCAGTTACCTGACAGGGGAGACCTACGAGCAGTACTTC. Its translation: CASSYLTGETYEQYF.

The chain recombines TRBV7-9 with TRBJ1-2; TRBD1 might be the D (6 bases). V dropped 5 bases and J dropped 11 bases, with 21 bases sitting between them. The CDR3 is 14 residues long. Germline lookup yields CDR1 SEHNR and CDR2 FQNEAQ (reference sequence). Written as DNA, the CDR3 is TGTGCCAGCAGCCAGGGCGGGCCGACCCAGGGGTACACCTTC. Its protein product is CASSQGGPTQGYTF.

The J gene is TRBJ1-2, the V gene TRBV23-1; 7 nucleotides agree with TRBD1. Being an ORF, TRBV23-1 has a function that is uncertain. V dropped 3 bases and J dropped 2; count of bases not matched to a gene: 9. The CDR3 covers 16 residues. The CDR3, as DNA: TGCGCCAGCAGTCAGGGACCCGGGACAGCCAACTATGGCTACACCTTC. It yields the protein CASSQGPGTANYGYTF.

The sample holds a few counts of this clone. The CDR3 reads CASSNDPSEGGYTF. For the CDR3, the DNA is TGTGCCAGCAGCAACGACCCATCGGAGGGTGGCTACACCTTC. The rearrangement uses TRBV5-4 and TRBJ1-2; the D is unclear. With 4 bases removed from V and 7 bases from J, the gap between germline ends came to 17 bases. Germline V CDR1 and CDR2: SGHNT, YYREEE (reference sequence). The CDR3 is 14 amino acids. The full variable domain, with the rest looked up from reference TRBV5-4 and TRBJ1-2, is ETGVTQSPTHLIKTRGQQVTLRCSSQSGHNTVSWYQQALGQGPQFIFQYYREEENGRGNFPPRFSGLQFPNYSSELNVNALELDDSALYLCASSNDPSEGGYTFGSGTRLTVV.

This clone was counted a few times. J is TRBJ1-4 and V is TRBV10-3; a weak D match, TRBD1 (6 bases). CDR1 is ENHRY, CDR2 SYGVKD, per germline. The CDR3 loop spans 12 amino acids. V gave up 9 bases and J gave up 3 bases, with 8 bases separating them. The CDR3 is CAIGGPNEKLFF. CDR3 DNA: TGTGCCATAGGGGGACCTAATGAAAAACTGTTTTTT.

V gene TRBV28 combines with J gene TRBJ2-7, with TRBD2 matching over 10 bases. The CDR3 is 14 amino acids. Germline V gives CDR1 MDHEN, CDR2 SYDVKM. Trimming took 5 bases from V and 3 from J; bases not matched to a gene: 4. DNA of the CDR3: TGTGCCAGCAGTGACCCTAGCGGGAGCTACGAGCAGTACTTC. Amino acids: CASSDPSGSYEQYF.

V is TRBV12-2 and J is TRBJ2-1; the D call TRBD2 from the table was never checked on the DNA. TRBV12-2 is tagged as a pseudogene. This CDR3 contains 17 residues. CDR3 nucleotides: TGTGCAAGTCGCTTAATTAGCGAGCGGTTATCCTACAATGAGCAGTTCTTC. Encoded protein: CASRLISERLSYNEQFF.

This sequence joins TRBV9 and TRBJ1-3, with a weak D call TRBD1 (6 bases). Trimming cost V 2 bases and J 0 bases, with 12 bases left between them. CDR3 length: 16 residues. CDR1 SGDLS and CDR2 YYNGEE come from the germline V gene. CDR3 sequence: CASSVDRDTSGNTIYF. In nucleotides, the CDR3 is TGTGCCAGCAGCGTTGATCGGGACACCTCTGGAAACACCATATATTTT.

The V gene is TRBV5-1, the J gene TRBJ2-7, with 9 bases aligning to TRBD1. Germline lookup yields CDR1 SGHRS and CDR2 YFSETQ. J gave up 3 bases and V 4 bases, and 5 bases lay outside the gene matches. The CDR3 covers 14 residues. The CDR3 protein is CASSTGTGLYEQYF. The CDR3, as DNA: TGCGCCAGCAGCACCGGGACAGGGCTCTACGAGCAGTACTTC. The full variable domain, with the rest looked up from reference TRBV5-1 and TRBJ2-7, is KAGVTQTPRYLIKTRGQQVTLSCSPISGHRSVSWYQQTPGQGLQFLFEYFSETQRNKGNFPGRFSGRQFSNSRSEMNVSTLELGDSALYLCASSTGTGLYEQYFGPGTRLTVT.

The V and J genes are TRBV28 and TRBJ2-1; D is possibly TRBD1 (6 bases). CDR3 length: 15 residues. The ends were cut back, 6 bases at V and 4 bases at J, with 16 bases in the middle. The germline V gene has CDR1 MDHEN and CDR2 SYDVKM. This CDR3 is CASRLTGSGYNEQFF. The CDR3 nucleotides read TGTGCCAGCAGACTGACAGGATCTGGTTACAATGAGCAGTTCTTC.

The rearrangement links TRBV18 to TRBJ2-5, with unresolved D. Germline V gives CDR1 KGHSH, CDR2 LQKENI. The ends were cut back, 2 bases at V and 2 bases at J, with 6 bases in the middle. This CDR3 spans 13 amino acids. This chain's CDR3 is CASSPNLQETQYF. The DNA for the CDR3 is TGTGCCAGCTCACCAAACTTACAAGAGACCCAGTACTTC.